The rows below give T cell receptor beta chains drawn from one sample of a study of cytomegalovirus exposure and HLA in healthy donors. Assay used: immunoSEQ multiplex PCR; TCRdb lists only in-frame clones, some missing. The sample carries 150,000 or so clones, 65% to 80% recorded once. The specimen was PBMCs. Receptor source: a man in his forties or fifties in good health and CMV-seropositive. Each CDR3 is given with its conserved first and last residue. D genes are given only for firm matches. Not all rows give a size; the values are once, few, many and, for expanded clones, a class.

d_call	clone_size	j_call	v_call	cdr3_nt	cdr3_aa
.	.	TRBJ1-3	TRBV6-1	TGTGCCAGCAGTGAATCCCGGGGGGGTCGGGGAAACACCATATATTTT	CASSESRGGRGNTIYF
.	.	TRBJ2-7	TRBV18	TGTGCCAGCTCACCACCGTCCCACTACGAGCAGTACTTC	CASSPPSHYEQYF
.	.	TRBJ2-1	TRBV7-3	TGTGCCAGCAGCTTAACTACTGCGGGGGAGCAGTTCTTC	CASSLTTAGEQFF
TRBD2	.	TRBJ2-7	TRBV18	TGTGCCAGCTCACCGGGACTATCGACCTACGAGCAGTACTTC	CASSPGLSTYEQYF
.	.	TRBJ2-2	TRBV10-3	TGTGCCACCCGAGAACTACCGGCAGGGAGGACCACCGGGGAGCTGTTTTTT	CATRELPAGRTTGELFF
.	few	TRBJ2-3	TRBV2	TGTGCCAGCAAATTTAAGGGGGTGGGAGATACGCAGTATTTT	CASKFKGVGDTQYF
.	.	TRBJ2-7	TRBV5-5	TGTGCCAGCAGCTTTAGTAACCTGTACGAGCAGTACTTC	CASSFSNLYEQYF
.	.	TRBJ1-2	TRBV5-4	TGTGCCAGCAGCGCCGAAGGGGGTGGGCCTCTTGGCTACACCTTC	CASSAEGGGPLGYTF
TRBD1	.	TRBJ1-5	TRBV19	TGTGCCAGTAGTATTGAGGGGGCGAGAAATCAGCCCCAGCATTTT	CASSIEGARNQPQHF
TRBD1	.	TRBJ2-5	TRBV5-4	TGTGCCAGCAGCTGGGACCTCCAGGGGGTGACCCAGTACTTC	CASSWDLQGVTQYF
TRBD2	.	TRBJ2-3	TRBV5-8	TGTGCCAGCAGCTTGGCCTCGGCTGGGCTAGCGGGCCGCACAGATACGCAGTATTTT	CASSLASAGLAGRTDTQYF
TRBD2	.	TRBJ2-7	TRBV2	TGTGCCAGCACCTCCATAGCGGGAGAACCCTACGAGCAGTACTTC	CASTSIAGEPYEQYF
.	.	TRBJ1-1	TRBV28	TGTGCCAGCAGTTTTGTCGTAAACACTGAAGCTTTCTTT	CASSFVVNTEAFF